The T cell receptor beta chain under discussion was sequenced for a study of T-cell reconstitution after alpha-beta-depleted transplantation in children (dated by TCRdb to the mid-2010s). At the level of the whole study: Using TCR repertoire profiling, the study followed T-cell immune reconstitution in a quantitative way in children after TCRalphabeta/CD19-depleted allogeneic hematopoietic cell transplantation.

The intended sense of this specimen's treatment or condition label: allogeneic hematopoietic cell transplantation with graft depleted of TCRalphabeta T cells and CD19 B cells. TCRalphabeta/CD19-depleted allogeneic hematopoietic cell grafts were given to the transplant recipients, all of whom were children. From its cysteine to its phenylalanine, the CDR3 spans 15 amino acids. The DNA shown is the 45-base CDR3, in frame from base 1. Deletion took 3 bases off V and 10 bases off J, with a span of 21 bases between the germline ends. From a lookup of the germline V gene, CDR1 and CDR2 are LGHNA and YSLEER. The method was PCR. The instrument given in TCRdb is Illumina HiSeq 2500. To normalize quantification of the TCRbeta repertoire, the TCR libraries were built with molecular barcoding that relied on unique molecular identifiers. TCRdb reprocessing: public reads trimmed at Q25 with fastp, clones called with MiXCR, in-frame beta chains kept. Rows merge per CDR3 protein into single entries with the most common DNA and genes. Counted in this sample were around 240,000 distinct CDR3 sequences; just under 8.5% of them appeared once. The top ten clonotypes cover approximately 6% of the sample.

Study-wide conclusions, independent of this receptor: The high TCRbeta diversity at day 60 in some patients was ascribed to recipient T cells and intrathymic progenitors that had survived conditioning. Apparently early alphabetaT-cell count recovery about two months after transplant reportedly relied on only several hundred rapidly expanded clones derived from non-depleted graft cells. Over the following months the frequencies of hyperexpanded clones went down, and after one year T-cell counts and TCRbeta diversity were mostly credited to newly produced T cells.

This clonotype was seen at least ten times. Its antigen remains undetermined. Base-call qualities are not available, and no considerably larger clone is one nucleotide away. The rearrangement combines TRBV4-3 with TRBJ2-5, with the D segment identity uncertain. Source: PBMCs, mostly from graft donor cells, taken 180 days after TCRalphabeta/CD19-depleted stem cell transplant. The TCR was taken from a male patient between 5 and 17 years old who had a stem cell transplant for acute lymphoblastic leukemia, so the T cells may come from the graft donor. The DNA reads TGCGCCAGCAGCCAGCAGACAAGCGTAATTAACTTCCAGTACTTC. This is translated as CASSQQTSVINFQYF.